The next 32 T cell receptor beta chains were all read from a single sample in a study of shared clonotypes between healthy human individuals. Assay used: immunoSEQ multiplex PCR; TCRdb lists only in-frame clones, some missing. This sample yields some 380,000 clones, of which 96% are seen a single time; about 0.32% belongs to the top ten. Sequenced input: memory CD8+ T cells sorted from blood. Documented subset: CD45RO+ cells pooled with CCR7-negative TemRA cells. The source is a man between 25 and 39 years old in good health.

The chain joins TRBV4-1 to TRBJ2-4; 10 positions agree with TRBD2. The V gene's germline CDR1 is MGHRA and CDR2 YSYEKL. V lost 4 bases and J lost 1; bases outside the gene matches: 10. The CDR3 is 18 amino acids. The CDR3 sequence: CASSRGVAGGGAKNIQYF. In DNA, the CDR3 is TGCGCCAGCAGCCGGGGGGTAGCGGGAGGTGGGGCCAAAAACATTCAGTACTTC.

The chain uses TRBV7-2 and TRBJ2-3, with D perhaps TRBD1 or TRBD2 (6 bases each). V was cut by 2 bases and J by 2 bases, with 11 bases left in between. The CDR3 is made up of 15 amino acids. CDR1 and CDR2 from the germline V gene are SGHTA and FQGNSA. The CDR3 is CASSLLGGYTDTQYF. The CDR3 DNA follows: TGTGCCAGCAGCTTACTAGGGGGGTACACAGATACGCAGTATTTT.

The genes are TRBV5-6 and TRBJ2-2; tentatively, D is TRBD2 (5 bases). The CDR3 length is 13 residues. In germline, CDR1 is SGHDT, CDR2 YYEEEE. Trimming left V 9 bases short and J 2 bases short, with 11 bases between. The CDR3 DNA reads TGTGCCACTCAAGCGGTTAACACCGGGGAGCTGTTTTTT. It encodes CATQAVNTGELFF.

The chain's CDR3 is CASSLHYGYTF. As DNA, the CDR3 is TGTGCCAGCAGCTTACACTATGGCTACACCTTC. V and J are TRBV7-9 and TRBJ1-2; D is undetermined. The germline V and J ends were trimmed by 2 bases and 3 bases, with 1 base remaining between them. CDR3 size: 11 residues. Germline CDR1 is SEHNR and CDR2 is FQNEAQ (reference sequence).

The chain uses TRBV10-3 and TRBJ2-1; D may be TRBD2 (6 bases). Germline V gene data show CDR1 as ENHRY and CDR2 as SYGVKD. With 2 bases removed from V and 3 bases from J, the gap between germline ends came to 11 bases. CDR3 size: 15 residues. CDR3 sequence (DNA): TGTGCCATCAGTGAGGTGGGGGAGGTCTACAATGAGCAGTTCTTC. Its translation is CAISEVGEVYNEQFF.

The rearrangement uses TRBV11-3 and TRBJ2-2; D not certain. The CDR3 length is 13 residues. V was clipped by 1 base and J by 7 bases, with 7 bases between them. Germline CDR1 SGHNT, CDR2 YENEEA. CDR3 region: CASSLVSVGELFF. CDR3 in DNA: TGTGCCAGCAGCTTAGTCTCGGTCGGGGAGCTGTTTTTT.

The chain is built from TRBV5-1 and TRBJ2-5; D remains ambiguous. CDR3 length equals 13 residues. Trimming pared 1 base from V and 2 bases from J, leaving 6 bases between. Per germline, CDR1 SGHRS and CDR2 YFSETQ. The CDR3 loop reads CASSLLEQETQYF. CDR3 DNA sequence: TGCGCCAGCAGCTTGCTCGAACAAGAGACCCAGTACTTC. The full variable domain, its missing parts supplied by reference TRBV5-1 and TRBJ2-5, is KAGVTQTPRYLIKTRGQQVTLSCSPISGHRSVSWYQQTPGQGLQFLFEYFSETQRNKGNFPGRFSGRQFSNSRSEMNVSTLELGDSALYLCASSLLEQETQYFGPGTRLLVL.

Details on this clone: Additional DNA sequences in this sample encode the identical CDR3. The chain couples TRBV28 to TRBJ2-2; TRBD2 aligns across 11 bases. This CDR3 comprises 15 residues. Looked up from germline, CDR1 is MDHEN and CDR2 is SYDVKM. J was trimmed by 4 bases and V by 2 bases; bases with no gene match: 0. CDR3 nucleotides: TGTGCCAGCAGTTTAGGACTAGCGGGCACCGGGGAGCTGTTTTTT. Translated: CASSLGLAGTGELFF.

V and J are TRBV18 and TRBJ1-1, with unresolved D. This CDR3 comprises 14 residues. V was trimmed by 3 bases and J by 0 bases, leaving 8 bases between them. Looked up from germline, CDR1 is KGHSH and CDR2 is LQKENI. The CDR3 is CASSPSWVNTEAFF. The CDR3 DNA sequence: TGTGCCAGCTCACCCAGTTGGGTGAACACTGAAGCTTTCTTT.

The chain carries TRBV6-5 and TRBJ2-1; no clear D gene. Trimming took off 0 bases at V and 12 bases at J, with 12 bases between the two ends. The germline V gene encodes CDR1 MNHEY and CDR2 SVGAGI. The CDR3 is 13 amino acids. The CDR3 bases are TGTGCCAGCAGTTACTCCCCCGGTAGTGGGCAGTTCTTC. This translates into CASSYSPGSGQFF.

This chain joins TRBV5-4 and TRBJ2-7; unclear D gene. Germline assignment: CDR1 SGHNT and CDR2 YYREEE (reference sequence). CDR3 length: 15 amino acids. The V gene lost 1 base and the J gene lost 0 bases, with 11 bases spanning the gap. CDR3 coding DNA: TGTGCCAGCAGCTTGAAAGGAGACTCCTCCTACGAGCAGTACTTC. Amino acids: CASSLKGDSSYEQYF.

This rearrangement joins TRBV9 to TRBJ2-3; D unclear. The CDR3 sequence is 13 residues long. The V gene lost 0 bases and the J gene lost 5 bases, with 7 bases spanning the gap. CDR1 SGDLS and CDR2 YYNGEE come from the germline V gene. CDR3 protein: CASSVEREDTQYF. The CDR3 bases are TGTGCCAGCAGCGTAGAAAGGGAAGATACGCAGTATTTT.

CDR3 in amino acids: CASSSGPNTEAFF. CDR3 coding DNA: TGTGCCAGCAGTTCTGGACCCAACACTGAAGCTTTCTTT. V and J are TRBV6-5 and TRBJ1-1, with D unclear. V lost 4 bases and J lost 2, with 8 bases in between. The length of the CDR3 is 13 residues. CDR1 and CDR2 (germline): MNHEY, SVGAGI.

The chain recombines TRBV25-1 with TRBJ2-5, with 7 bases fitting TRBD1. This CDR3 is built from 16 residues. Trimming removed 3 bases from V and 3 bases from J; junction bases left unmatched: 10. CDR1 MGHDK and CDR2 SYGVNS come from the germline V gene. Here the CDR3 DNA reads TGTGCCAGCAGTGACCGCACCCGGACAGGAAAAGAGACCCAGTACTTC. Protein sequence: CASSDRTRTGKETQYF. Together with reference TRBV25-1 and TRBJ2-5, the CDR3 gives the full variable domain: EADIYQTPRYLVIGTGKKITLECSQTMGHDKMYWYQQDPGMELHLIHYSYGVNSTEKGDLSSESTVSRIRTEHFPLTLESARPSHTSQYLCASSDRTRTGKETQYFGPGTRLLVL.

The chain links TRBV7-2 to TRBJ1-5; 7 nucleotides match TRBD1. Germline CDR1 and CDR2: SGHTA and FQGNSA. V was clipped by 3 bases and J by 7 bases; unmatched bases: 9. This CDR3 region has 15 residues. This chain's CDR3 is CASSLETGRGQPQHF. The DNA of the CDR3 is TGTGCCAGCAGCTTGGAGACAGGGAGGGGGCAGCCCCAGCATTTT.

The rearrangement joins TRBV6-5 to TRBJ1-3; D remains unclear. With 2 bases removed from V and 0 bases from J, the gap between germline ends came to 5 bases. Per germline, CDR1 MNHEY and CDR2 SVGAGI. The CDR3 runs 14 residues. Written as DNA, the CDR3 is TGTGCCAGCAGTTACCGCCGCTCTGGAAACACCATATATTTT. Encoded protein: CASSYRRSGNTIYF.

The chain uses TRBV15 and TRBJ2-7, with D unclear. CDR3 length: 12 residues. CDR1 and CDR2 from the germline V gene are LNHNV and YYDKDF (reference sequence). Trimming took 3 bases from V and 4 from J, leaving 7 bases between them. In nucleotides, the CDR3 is TGTGCCACCAGCAGGGAACGGTACGAGCAGTACTTC. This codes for CATSRERYEQYF.

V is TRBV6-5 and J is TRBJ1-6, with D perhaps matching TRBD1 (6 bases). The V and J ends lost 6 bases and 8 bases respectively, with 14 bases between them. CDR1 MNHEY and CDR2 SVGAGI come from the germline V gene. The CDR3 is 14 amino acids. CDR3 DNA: TGTGCCAGCAGCATACAGGGATGGGATTCACCCCTCCACTTT. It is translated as CASSIQGWDSPLHF.

The CDR3 region is CASSLAAGGWYEQYF. DNA for the CDR3: TGCGCCAGCAGCTTGGCCGCGGGAGGGTGGTACGAGCAGTACTTC. The rearrangement uses TRBV5-1 and TRBJ2-7; 9 bases fit TRBD2. Germline trimming cut 0 bases from V and 4 bases from J; bases unmatched to any gene: 5. The germline V gene encodes CDR1 SGHRS and CDR2 YFSETQ. The CDR3 is made up of 15 amino acids. Full variable domain (outside the CDR3, taken from reference TRBV5-1 and TRBJ2-7): KAGVTQTPRYLIKTRGQQVTLSCSPISGHRSVSWYQQTPGQGLQFLFEYFSETQRNKGNFPGRFSGRQFSNSRSEMNVSTLELGDSALYLCASSLAAGGWYEQYFGPGTRLTVT.

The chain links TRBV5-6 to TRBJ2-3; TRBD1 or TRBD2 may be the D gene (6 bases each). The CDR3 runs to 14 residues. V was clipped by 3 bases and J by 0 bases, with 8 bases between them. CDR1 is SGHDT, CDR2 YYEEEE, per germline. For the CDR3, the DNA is TGTGCCAGCAGCTGGGGGGCTAGCACAGATACGCAGTATTTT. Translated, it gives CASSWGASTDTQYF. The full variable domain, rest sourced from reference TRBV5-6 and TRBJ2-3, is DAGVTQSPTHLIKTRGQQVTLRCSPKSGHDTVSWYQQALGQGPQFIFQYYEEEERQRGNFPDRFSGHQFPNYSSELNVNALLLGDSALYLCASSWGASTDTQYFGPGTRLTVL.

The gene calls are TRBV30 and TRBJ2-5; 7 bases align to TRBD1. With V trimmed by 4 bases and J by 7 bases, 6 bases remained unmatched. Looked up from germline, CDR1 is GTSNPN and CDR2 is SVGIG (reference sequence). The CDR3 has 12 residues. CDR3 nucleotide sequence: TGTGCCTGGACTTCGACAGGGCGGACCCAGTACTTC. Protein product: CAWTSTGRTQYF.

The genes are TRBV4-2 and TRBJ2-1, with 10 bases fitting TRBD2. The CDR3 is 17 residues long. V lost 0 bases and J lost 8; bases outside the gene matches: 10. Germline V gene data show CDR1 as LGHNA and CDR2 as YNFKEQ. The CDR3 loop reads CASSQDLGKREGDEQFF. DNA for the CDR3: TGTGCCAGCAGCCAAGATTTGGGGAAGCGGGAGGGTGATGAGCAGTTCTTC.

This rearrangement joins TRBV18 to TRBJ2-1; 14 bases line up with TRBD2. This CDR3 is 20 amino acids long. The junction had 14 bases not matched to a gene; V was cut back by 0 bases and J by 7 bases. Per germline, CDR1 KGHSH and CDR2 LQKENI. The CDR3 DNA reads TGTGCCAGCTCACCACCGGGCAGGGGGTTCGGACTAGCGGGAGGAAATGAGCAGTTCTTC. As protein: CASSPPGRGFGLAGGNEQFF.

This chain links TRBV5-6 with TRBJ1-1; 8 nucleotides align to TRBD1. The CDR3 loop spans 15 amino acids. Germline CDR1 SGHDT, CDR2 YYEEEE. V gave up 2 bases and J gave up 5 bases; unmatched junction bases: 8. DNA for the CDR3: TGTGCCAGCAGCTTCGATCGGACAGGGACGACTGAAGCTTTCTTT. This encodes CASSFDRTGTTEAFF.

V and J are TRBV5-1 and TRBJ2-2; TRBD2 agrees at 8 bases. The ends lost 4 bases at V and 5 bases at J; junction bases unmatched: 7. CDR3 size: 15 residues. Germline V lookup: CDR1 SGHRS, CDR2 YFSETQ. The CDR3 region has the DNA TGCGCCAGCAGCCAAGCGGGAGTAGGTACCGGGGAGCTGTTTTTT. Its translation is CASSQAGVGTGELFF.

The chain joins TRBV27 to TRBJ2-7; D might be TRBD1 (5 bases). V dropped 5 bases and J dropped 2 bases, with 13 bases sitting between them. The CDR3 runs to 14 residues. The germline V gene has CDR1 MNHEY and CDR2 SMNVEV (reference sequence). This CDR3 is CASSPGAGPYEQYF. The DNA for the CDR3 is TGTGCCAGCAGTCCTGGGGCAGGTCCCTACGAGCAGTACTTC.

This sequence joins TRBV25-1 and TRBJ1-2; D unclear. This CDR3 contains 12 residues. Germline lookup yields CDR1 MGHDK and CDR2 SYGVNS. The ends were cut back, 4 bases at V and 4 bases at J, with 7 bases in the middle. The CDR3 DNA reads TGTGCCAGCAGTGGAGCCGTCTATGGCTACACCTTC. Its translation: CASSGAVYGYTF.

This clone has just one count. CDR3 loop: CASSPRNYRAREKLFF. In DNA, the CDR3 is TGTGCCAGCAGTCCGAGAAACTACAGGGCAAGGGAAAAACTGTTTTTT. The J gene is TRBJ1-4, the V gene TRBV28; a weak D match, TRBD1 (6 bases). Germline CDR1 reads MDHEN; CDR2 reads SYDVKM. The CDR3 extends over 16 amino acids. Between the trimmed V and J ends, which lost 5 bases and 8 bases, there was a span of 21 bases.

In DNA, the CDR3 is TGTGCCAGTAGTACACCAGGACTAGCGGAGCTCCTTAGGGGCACAGATACGCAGTATTTT. Residues: CASSTPGLAELLRGTDTQYF. The chain joins TRBV19 to TRBJ2-3, with TRBD2 matching over 10 bases. This CDR3 spans 20 amino acids. V gave up 4 bases and J gave up 1 base; unmatched junction bases: 17. CDR1 and CDR2 from the germline V gene are LNHDA and SQIVND (reference sequence).

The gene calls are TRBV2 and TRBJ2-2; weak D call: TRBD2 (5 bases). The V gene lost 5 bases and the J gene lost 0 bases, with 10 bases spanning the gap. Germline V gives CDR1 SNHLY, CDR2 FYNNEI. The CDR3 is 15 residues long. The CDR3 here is CASSYSGANTGELFF. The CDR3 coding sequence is TGTGCCAGCAGTTACTCCGGGGCGAACACCGGGGAGCTGTTTTTT. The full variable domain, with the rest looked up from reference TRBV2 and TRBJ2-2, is EPEVTQTPSHQVTQMGQEVILRCVPISNHLYFYWYRQILGQKVEFLVSFYNNEISEKSEIFDDQFSVERPDGSNFTLKIRSTKLEDSAMYFCASSYSGANTGELFFGEGSRLTVL.

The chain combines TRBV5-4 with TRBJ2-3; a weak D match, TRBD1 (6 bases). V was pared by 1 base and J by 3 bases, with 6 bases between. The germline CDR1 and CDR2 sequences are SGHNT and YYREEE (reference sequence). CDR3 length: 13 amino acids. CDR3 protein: CASSLTGTDTQYF. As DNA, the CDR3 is TGTGCCAGCAGCTTGACAGGGACAGATACGCAGTATTTT.

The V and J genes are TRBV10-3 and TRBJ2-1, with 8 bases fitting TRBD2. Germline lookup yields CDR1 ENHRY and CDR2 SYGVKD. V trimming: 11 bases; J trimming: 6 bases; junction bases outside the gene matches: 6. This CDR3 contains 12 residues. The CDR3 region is CASSSGGNEQFF. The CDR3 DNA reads TGTGCCTCCTCAAGCGGGGGCAATGAGCAGTTCTTC.